This T cell receptor beta chain was observed in a study of blood T cell repertoires in COVID-19. V lost 1 base to trimming and J lost 14 bases; unmatched junction nucleotides: 7. CDR3 length: 11 amino acids. CDR1 and CDR2 (germline): GTSNPN, SVGIG (reference sequence). Study processing details: Amplification of reference gene primers was used by the study to estimate nucleated cell counts. TCRdb's table, derived via immunoSEQ multiplex PCR, lists solely in-frame clones and lacks some. The V and J calls and the clone size are those of that table, but D and trimming were determined from the DNA. Of under 200,000 clones in the sample, around four fifths were seen once.

The source is a woman aged 40 to 55 with acute or convalescent COVID-19. The sample consisted of peripheral blood. The gene calls are TRBV30 and TRBJ2-5, with 7 bases that match TRBD2. The DNA for the CDR3 is TGTGCCTGGAGTGGGGGGGGTTTGGTATACTTC. It specifies CAWSGGGLVYF.